These T cell receptor beta chains were read from a single sample in a study of cytomegalovirus exposure and HLA in healthy donors. This table comes from immunoSEQ multiplex PCR, and its TCRdb copy is limited to in-frame clones, with some not included. Seen here are some 210,000 clones, 70% to 80% observed once, and the top ten hold 3.5% to 4%. The material sequenced was PBMCs. The receptors were gathered from a male donor in good health and CMV-seronegative. Each CDR3 is given with its conserved first and last residue. The D gene is left open where the match is weak. Not all rows give a size; the values are once, few, many and, for expanded clones, a class.

d_gene: NA; abundance: NA; v_gene: TRBV6-5; j_gene: TRBJ2-3; len: 15; CDR3nt: TGTGCCAGCAAACTGAGCCTCTCTAGCACAGATACGCAGTATTTT; CDR3aa: CASKLSLSSTDTQYF
d_gene: NA; abundance: NA; v_gene: TRBV11-3; j_gene: TRBJ2-7; len: 14; CDR3nt: TGTGCCAGCAGCTTAGGGGATCCGTGGACAAAGCAGTACTTC; CDR3aa: CASSLGDPWTKQYF
d_gene: TRBD2; abundance: few; v_gene: TRBV7-3; j_gene: TRBJ2-7; len: 15; CDR3nt: TGTGCCAGCAGCGCTAGCGGGAGTAGCTCCTACGAGCAGTACTTC; CDR3aa: CASSASGSSSYEQYF
d_gene: TRBD2; abundance: NA; v_gene: TRBV7-3; j_gene: TRBJ2-3; len: 16; CDR3nt: TGTGCCAGCAGCTCCACTAGCGGGAGGGGTACAGATACGCAGTATTTT; CDR3aa: CASSSTSGRGTDTQYF
d_gene: NA; abundance: many; v_gene: TRBV5-6; j_gene: TRBJ1-4; len: 15; CDR3nt: TGTGCCAGCAGCGTGGGGAGGGAACTAAATGAAAAACTGTTTTTT; CDR3aa: CASSVGRELNEKLFF
d_gene: TRBD1; abundance: few; v_gene: TRBV28; j_gene: TRBJ1-1; len: 13; CDR3nt: TGTGCCAGCACCGACAGGGGACTAACTGAAGCTTTCTTT; CDR3aa: CASTDRGLTEAFF
d_gene: TRBD1; abundance: NA; v_gene: TRBV19; j_gene: TRBJ1-1; len: 15; CDR3nt: TGTGCCAGTAGTATAAGTTTGACAGGGGGCACTGAAGCTTTCTTT; CDR3aa: CASSISLTGGTEAFF
d_gene: TRBD1; abundance: NA; v_gene: TRBV5-1; j_gene: TRBJ1-2; len: 15; CDR3nt: TGCGCCAGCAGCTTGGAGGGGGACAGGGGAGGAAGCTACACCTTC; CDR3aa: CASSLEGDRGGSYTF
d_gene: NA; abundance: NA; v_gene: TRBV6-5; j_gene: TRBJ1-1; len: 12; CDR3nt: TGTGCCAGCAGTGAAGGGGTGAGGGAAGCTTTCTTT; CDR3aa: CASSEGVREAFF
d_gene: TRBD2; abundance: NA; v_gene: TRBV6-6; j_gene: TRBJ2-1; len: 15; CDR3nt: TGTGCCAGCAGTCCCGGGACTAGCGGGAGCAATGAGCAGTTCTTC; CDR3aa: CASSPGTSGSNEQFF
d_gene: NA; abundance: NA; v_gene: TRBV10-3; j_gene: TRBJ1-3; len: 15; CDR3nt: TGTGCCATCAACCCAGGGCTTCTCTCTGGAAACACCATATATTTT; CDR3aa: CAINPGLLSGNTIYF
d_gene: NA; abundance: NA; v_gene: TRBV4-1; j_gene: TRBJ2-7; len: 14; CDR3nt: TGCGCCAGCAGGCAACTAGGGGGTCGACGCGAGCAGTACTTC; CDR3aa: CASRQLGGRREQYF
d_gene: TRBD1; abundance: once; v_gene: TRBV6-5; j_gene: TRBJ1-1; len: 14; CDR3nt: TGTGCCAGCAGACTCTTGACAGGGAGGACTGGAGCTTTCTTT; CDR3aa: CASRLLTGRTGAFF
d_gene: NA; abundance: NA; v_gene: TRBV10-2; j_gene: TRBJ2-3; len: 15; CDR3nt: TGCGCCAGCAGCAGGGAGACTAGACGCACAGATACGCAGTATTTT; CDR3aa: CASSRETRRTDTQYF
d_gene: TRBD2; abundance: NA; v_gene: TRBV11-3; j_gene: TRBJ2-2; len: 16; CDR3nt: TGTGCCAGCAGCTTAGCCGGGACTAGCGGCACCGGGGAGCTGTTTTTT; CDR3aa: CASSLAGTSGTGELFF
d_gene: NA; abundance: NA; v_gene: TRBV18; j_gene: TRBJ2-1; len: 15; CDR3nt: TGTGCCAGCTCACCCCGCCGGGGCGGGGAGAATGAGCAGTTCTTC; CDR3aa: CASSPRRGGENEQFF
d_gene: NA; abundance: NA; v_gene: TRBV2; j_gene: TRBJ1-2; len: 11; CDR3nt: TGTGCCAGCAGTTTCCGTTATGGCTACACCTTC; CDR3aa: CASSFRYGYTF
d_gene: NA; abundance: NA; v_gene: TRBV27; j_gene: TRBJ2-7; len: 14; CDR3nt: TGTGCCAGCAGTTATCAGGGGGGCACATACGAGCAGTACTTC; CDR3aa: CASSYQGGTYEQYF
d_gene: NA; abundance: NA; v_gene: TRBV7-2; j_gene: TRBJ2-2; len: 13; CDR3nt: TGTGCCCCCCTTTCACGGGGCACCGGGGAGCTGTTTTTT; CDR3aa: CAPLSRGTGELFF
d_gene: TRBD1; abundance: NA; v_gene: TRBV9; j_gene: TRBJ2-5; len: 15; CDR3nt: TGTGCCAGCAGCGTAGATGCAGGGGGTCGGGAGACCCAGTACTTC; CDR3aa: CASSVDAGGRETQYF
d_gene: NA; abundance: once; v_gene: TRBV27; j_gene: TRBJ2-5; len: 12; CDR3nt: TGTGCCAGCAGTCGCGGGGTAGGGGCCCAGTACTTC; CDR3aa: CASSRGVGAQYF
d_gene: NA; abundance: NA; v_gene: TRBV27; j_gene: TRBJ2-7; len: 18; CDR3nt: TGTGCCAGCAGTTTATCAGCACCGTTGATGCAGGGGTTCTACGAGCAGTACTTC; CDR3aa: CASSLSAPLMQGFYEQYF
d_gene: NA; abundance: few; v_gene: TRBV6-6; j_gene: TRBJ1-2; len: 14; CDR3nt: TGTGCCAGCAGTTACTCGAATCGGCAGGATGGCTACACCTTC; CDR3aa: CASSYSNRQDGYTF
d_gene: NA; abundance: NA; v_gene: TRBV5-4; j_gene: TRBJ2-7; len: 15; CDR3nt: TGTGCCAGCAGCCTGGCGATAGCGGAGTCCTACGAGCAGTACTTC; CDR3aa: CASSLAIAESYEQYF
d_gene: NA; abundance: NA; v_gene: TRBV5-4; j_gene: TRBJ2-2; len: 13; CDR3nt: TGTGCCAGCAGCCCAGATTCCGCCGGGGAGCTGTTTTTT; CDR3aa: CASSPDSAGELFF
d_gene: TRBD1; abundance: NA; v_gene: TRBV5-1; j_gene: TRBJ2-6; len: 22; CDR3nt: TGCGCCAGCATGCCGGACGGGCCTAAAGGGGGCCCCCCTCTCTCTGGGGCCAACGTCCTGACTTTC; CDR3aa: CASMPDGPKGGPPLSGANVLTF
d_gene: NA; abundance: NA; v_gene: TRBV30; j_gene: TRBJ2-3; len: 13; CDR3nt: TGTGCCTGGAGTGTACAGGGTCCAGATACGCAGTATTTT; CDR3aa: CAWSVQGPDTQYF
d_gene: NA; abundance: few; v_gene: TRBV5-4; j_gene: TRBJ2-2; len: 14; CDR3nt: TGTGCCAGCTGGCCGGGAGTGAACACCGGGGAGCTGTTTTTT; CDR3aa: CASWPGVNTGELFF
d_gene: TRBD1; abundance: NA; v_gene: TRBV19; j_gene: TRBJ1-2; len: 14; CDR3nt: TGTGCCAGTAGCCCTGGGACAGGGATCTATGGCTACACCTTC; CDR3aa: CASSPGTGIYGYTF
d_gene: NA; abundance: NA; v_gene: TRBV2; j_gene: TRBJ2-7; len: 13; CDR3nt: TGTGCCAGCGGAAAGGGGCTTGCAGAGGAGCAGTACTTC; CDR3aa: CASGKGLAEEQYF
d_gene: TRBD2; abundance: NA; v_gene: TRBV19; j_gene: TRBJ2-3; len: 13; CDR3nt: TGTGCCAGTATAAGGGAGGGCGCAGATACGCAGTATTTT; CDR3aa: CASIREGADTQYF
d_gene: NA; abundance: NA; v_gene: TRBV19; j_gene: TRBJ2-1; len: 15; CDR3nt: TGTGCCAGTAGCAATCTGGGGGCTACCTACAATGAGCAGTTCTTC; CDR3aa: CASSNLGATYNEQFF
d_gene: NA; abundance: few; v_gene: TRBV14; j_gene: TRBJ1-1; len: 15; CDR3nt: TGTGCCAGCAGCCAAGTTGGCATTCCGAACACTGAAGCTTTCTTT; CDR3aa: CASSQVGIPNTEAFF
d_gene: TRBD1; abundance: NA; v_gene: TRBV14; j_gene: TRBJ1-5; len: 16; CDR3nt: TGTGCCAGCAGCCAAGAGAGGACAGGAATTAATCAGCCCCAGCATTTT; CDR3aa: CASSQERTGINQPQHF
d_gene: TRBD1; abundance: NA; v_gene: TRBV7-2; j_gene: TRBJ1-4; len: 15; CDR3nt: TGTGCCAGCAGGAGAGAGGGGACAGGGACTGAAAAACTGTTTTTT; CDR3aa: CASRREGTGTEKLFF
d_gene: TRBD1; abundance: NA; v_gene: TRBV7-6; j_gene: TRBJ1-3; len: 15; CDR3nt: TGTGCCAGCAGTCCGACAGGGCGGGGTGGAAACACCATATATTTT; CDR3aa: CASSPTGRGGNTIYF
d_gene: TRBD1; abundance: NA; v_gene: TRBV6-5; j_gene: TRBJ1-2; len: 15; CDR3nt: TGTGCCAGCAGTCTTTATCCGGGACAGAGTTATGGCTACACCTTC; CDR3aa: CASSLYPGQSYGYTF
d_gene: NA; abundance: NA; v_gene: TRBV6-5; j_gene: TRBJ2-3; len: 14; CDR3nt: TGTGCCAGCAGTTACTCGACTGCGGGAGATACGCAGTATTTT; CDR3aa: CASSYSTAGDTQYF
d_gene: NA; abundance: once; v_gene: TRBV5-4; j_gene: TRBJ1-1; len: 15; CDR3nt: TGTGCCAGCAGCTTGGCCCCGGGTATGAACACTGAAGCTTTCTTT; CDR3aa: CASSLAPGMNTEAFF
d_gene: NA; abundance: few; v_gene: TRBV9; j_gene: TRBJ1-5; len: 13; CDR3nt: TGTGCCAGCAGCGTAGCAGGCAATCAGCCCCAGCATTTT; CDR3aa: CASSVAGNQPQHF
d_gene: NA; abundance: few; v_gene: TRBV6-1; j_gene: TRBJ2-7; len: 14; CDR3nt: TGTGCCAGCAGTTCGCAGCGACCCCCCCACGAGCAGTACTTC; CDR3aa: CASSSQRPPHEQYF
d_gene: TRBD1; abundance: NA; v_gene: TRBV18; j_gene: TRBJ1-2; len: 16; CDR3nt: TGTGCCAGCTCAGCTCGGACAGGGTTAGTGGAAAATGGCTACACCTTC; CDR3aa: CASSARTGLVENGYTF
d_gene: TRBD1; abundance: NA; v_gene: TRBV7-3; j_gene: TRBJ1-5; len: 15; CDR3nt: TGTGCCAGCAGCTCACAGGACAGGGGAAATCAGCCCCAGCATTTT; CDR3aa: CASSSQDRGNQPQHF
d_gene: TRBD1; abundance: NA; v_gene: TRBV27; j_gene: TRBJ1-1; len: 16; CDR3nt: TGTGCCAGCAGTTTATCGACAGGGGCTTTCAACACTGAAGCTTTCTTT; CDR3aa: CASSLSTGAFNTEAFF
d_gene: TRBD1; abundance: NA; v_gene: TRBV5-4; j_gene: TRBJ1-2; len: 16; CDR3nt: TGTGCCAGCAGCTCAGGACAGGACCCTTCCCACTATGGCTACACCTTC; CDR3aa: CASSSGQDPSHYGYTF
d_gene: NA; abundance: NA; v_gene: TRBV13; j_gene: TRBJ2-5; len: 14; CDR3nt: TGTGCCAGCAGCTTACATGAGCCGAAAGAGACCCAGTACTTC; CDR3aa: CASSLHEPKETQYF
d_gene: TRBD1; abundance: NA; v_gene: TRBV5-1; j_gene: TRBJ1-1; len: 15; CDR3nt: TGCGCCAGCAGCCCCGACAGGGTGTGGAACACTGAAGCTTTCTTT; CDR3aa: CASSPDRVWNTEAFF
d_gene: NA; abundance: few; v_gene: TRBV28; j_gene: TRBJ2-7; len: 11; CDR3nt: TGTGCCAGCGGGGCCTCCTACGAGCAGTACTTC; CDR3aa: CASGASYEQYF
d_gene: NA; abundance: NA; v_gene: TRBV27; j_gene: TRBJ1-6; len: 18; CDR3nt: TGTGCCAGCTCCACCCAACAGAAGATGACCTCCTATAATTCACCCCTCCACTTT; CDR3aa: CASSTQQKMTSYNSPLHF